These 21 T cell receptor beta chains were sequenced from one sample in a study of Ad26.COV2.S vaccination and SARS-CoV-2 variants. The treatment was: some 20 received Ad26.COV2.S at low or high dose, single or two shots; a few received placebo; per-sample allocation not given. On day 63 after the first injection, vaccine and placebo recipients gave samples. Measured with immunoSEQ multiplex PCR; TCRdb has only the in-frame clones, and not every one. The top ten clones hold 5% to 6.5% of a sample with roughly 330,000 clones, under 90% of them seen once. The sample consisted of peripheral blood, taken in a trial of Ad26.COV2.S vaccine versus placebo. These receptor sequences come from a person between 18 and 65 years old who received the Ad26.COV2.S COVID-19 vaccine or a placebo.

CDR3 residues: CASRRAQGFPEQFF. The CDR3, as DNA: TGTGCCAGCAGGCGGGCACAGGGGTTTCCTGAGCAGTTCTTC. V is TRBV2 and J is TRBJ2-1, with 7 bases fitting TRBD1. V gave up 6 bases and J gave up 9 bases; unmatched junction bases: 11. The CDR3 is made up of 14 amino acids. The V gene's germline CDR1 is SNHLY and CDR2 FYNNEI.

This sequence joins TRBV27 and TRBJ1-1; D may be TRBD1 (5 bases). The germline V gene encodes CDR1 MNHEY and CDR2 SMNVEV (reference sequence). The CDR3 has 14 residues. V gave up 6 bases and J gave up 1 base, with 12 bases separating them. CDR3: CASSRGRGNTEAFF. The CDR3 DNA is TGTGCCAGCAGCCGAGGTAGGGGGAACACTGAAGCTTTCTTT.

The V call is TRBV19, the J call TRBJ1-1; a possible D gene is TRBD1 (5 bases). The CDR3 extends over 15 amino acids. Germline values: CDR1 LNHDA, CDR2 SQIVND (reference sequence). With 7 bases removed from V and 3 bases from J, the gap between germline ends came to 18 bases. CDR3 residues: CASKHRSLGDTEAFF. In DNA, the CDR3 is TGTGCCAGTAAACACAGGTCCCTAGGAGACACTGAAGCTTTCTTT.

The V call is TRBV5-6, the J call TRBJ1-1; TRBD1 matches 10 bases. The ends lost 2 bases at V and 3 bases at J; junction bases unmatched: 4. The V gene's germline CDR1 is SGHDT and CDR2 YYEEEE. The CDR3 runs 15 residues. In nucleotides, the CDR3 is TGTGCCAGCAGCTTCCCCGGGACAGGGGACACTGAAGCTTTCTTT. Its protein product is CASSFPGTGDTEAFF.

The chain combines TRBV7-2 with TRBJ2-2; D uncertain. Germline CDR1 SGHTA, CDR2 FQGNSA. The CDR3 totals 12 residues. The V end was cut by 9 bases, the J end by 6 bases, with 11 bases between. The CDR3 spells CASQMPAGELFF. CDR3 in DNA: TGTGCCAGTCAGATGCCGGCCGGGGAGCTGTTTTTT.

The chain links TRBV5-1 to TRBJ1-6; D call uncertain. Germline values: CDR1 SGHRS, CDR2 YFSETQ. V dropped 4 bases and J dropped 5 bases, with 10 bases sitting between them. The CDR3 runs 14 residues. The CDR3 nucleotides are TGCGCCAGCAGCATCGGACTTGATAATTCACCCCTCCACTTT. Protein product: CASSIGLDNSPLHF. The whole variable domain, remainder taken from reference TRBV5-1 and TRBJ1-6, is KAGVTQTPRYLIKTRGQQVTLSCSPISGHRSVSWYQQTPGQGLQFLFEYFSETQRNKGNFPGRFSGRQFSNSRSEMNVSTLELGDSALYLCASSIGLDNSPLHFGNGTRLTVT.

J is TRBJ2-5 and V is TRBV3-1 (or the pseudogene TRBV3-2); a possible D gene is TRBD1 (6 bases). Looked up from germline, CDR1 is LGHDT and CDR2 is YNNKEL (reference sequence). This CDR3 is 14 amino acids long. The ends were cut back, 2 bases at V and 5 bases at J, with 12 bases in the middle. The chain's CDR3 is CASSQMGAGETQYF. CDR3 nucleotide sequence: TGTGCCAGCAGCCAAATGGGGGCAGGGGAGACCCAGTACTTC.

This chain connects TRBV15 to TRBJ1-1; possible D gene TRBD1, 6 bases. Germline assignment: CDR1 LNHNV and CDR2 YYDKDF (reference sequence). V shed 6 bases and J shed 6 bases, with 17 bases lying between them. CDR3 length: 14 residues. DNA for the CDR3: TGTGCCACCAGGACAGGCCCAAGACAGCCTGAAGCTTTCTTT. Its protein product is CATRTGPRQPEAFF.

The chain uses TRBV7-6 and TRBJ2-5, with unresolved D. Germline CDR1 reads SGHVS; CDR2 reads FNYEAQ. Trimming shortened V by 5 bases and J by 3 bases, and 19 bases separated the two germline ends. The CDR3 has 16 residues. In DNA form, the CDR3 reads TGTGCCAGCAGCCACGTCCTCGCGGACGCCAAAGAGACCCAGTACTTC. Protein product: CASSHVLADAKETQYF.

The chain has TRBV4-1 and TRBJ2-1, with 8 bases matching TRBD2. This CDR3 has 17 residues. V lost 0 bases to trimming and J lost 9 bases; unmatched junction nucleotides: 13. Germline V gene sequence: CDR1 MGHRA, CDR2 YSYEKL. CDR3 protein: CASSQEPGRGAFGEQFF. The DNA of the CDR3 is TGCGCCAGCAGCCAAGAGCCCGGGAGGGGGGCTTTCGGTGAGCAGTTCTTC.

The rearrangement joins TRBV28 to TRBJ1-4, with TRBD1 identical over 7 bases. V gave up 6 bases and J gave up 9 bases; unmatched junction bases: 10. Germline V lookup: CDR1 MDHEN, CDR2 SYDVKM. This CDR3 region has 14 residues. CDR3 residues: CASRSGQSVKKLFF. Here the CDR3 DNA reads TGTGCCAGCAGGTCGGGACAGAGTGTTAAAAAACTGTTTTTT.

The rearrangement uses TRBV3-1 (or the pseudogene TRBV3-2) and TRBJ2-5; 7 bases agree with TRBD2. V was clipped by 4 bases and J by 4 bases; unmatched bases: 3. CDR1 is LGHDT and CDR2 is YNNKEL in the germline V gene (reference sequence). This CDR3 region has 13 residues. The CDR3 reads CASSPGLRETQYF. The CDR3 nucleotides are TGTGCCAGCAGCCCGGGACTAAGAGAGACCCAGTACTTC.

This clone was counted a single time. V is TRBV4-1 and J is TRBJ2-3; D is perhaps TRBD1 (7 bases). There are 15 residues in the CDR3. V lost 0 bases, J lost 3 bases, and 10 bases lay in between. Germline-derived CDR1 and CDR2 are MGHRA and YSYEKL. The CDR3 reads CASSQETGRTDTQYF. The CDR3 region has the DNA TGCGCCAGCAGCCAAGAGACAGGGAGGACAGATACGCAGTATTTT.

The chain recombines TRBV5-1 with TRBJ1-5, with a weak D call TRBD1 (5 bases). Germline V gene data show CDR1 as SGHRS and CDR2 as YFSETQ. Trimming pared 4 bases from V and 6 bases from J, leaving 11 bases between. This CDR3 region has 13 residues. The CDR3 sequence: CASSAGNLQPQHF. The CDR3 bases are TGCGCCAGCAGCGCAGGGAATCTTCAGCCCCAGCATTTT.

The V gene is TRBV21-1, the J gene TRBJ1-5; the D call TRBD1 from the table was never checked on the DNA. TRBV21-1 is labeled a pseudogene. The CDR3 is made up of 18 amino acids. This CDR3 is CASSKDTQSHRTNQPQHF. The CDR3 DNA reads TGTGCCAGCAGCAAAGACACCCAGTCGCACAGAACCAATCAGCCCCAGCATTTT.

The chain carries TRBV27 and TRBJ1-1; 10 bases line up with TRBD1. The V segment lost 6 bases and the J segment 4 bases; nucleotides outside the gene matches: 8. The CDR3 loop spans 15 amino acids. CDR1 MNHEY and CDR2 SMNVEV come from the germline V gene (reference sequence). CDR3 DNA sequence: TGTGCCAGCAGACCGCGACAGGGGGCGGGCACTGAAGCTTTCTTT. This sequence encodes CASRPRQGAGTEAFF.

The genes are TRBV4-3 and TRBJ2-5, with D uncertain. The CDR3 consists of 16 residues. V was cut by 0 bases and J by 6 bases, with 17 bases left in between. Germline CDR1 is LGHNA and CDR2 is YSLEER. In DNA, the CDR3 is TGCGCCAGCAGCCAAGAATTTGACATGGTCGAGAAGACCCAGTACTTC. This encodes CASSQEFDMVEKTQYF.

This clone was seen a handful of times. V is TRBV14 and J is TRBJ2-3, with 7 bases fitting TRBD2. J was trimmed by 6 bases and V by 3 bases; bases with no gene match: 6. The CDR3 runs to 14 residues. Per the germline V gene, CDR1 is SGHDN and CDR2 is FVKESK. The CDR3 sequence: CASSQTSNIDTQYF. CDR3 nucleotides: TGTGCCAGCAGCCAGACTAGCAACATCGATACGCAGTATTTT.

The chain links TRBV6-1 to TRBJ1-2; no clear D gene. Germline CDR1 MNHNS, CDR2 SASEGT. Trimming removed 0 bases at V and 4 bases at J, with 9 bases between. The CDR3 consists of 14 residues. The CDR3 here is CASSEAAHRYGYTF. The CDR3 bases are TGTGCCAGCAGTGAAGCGGCACATCGCTATGGCTACACCTTC.

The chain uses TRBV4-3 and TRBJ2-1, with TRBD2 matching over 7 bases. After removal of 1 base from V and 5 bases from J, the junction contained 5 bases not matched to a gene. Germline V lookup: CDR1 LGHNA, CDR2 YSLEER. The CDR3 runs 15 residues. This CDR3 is CASSQAPSGHNEQFF. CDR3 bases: TGCGCCAGCAGCCAAGCCCCTAGCGGCCACAATGAGCAGTTCTTC.

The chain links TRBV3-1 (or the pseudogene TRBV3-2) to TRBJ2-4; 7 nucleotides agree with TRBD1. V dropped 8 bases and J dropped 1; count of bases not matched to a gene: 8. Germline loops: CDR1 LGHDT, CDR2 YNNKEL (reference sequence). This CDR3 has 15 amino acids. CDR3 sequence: CASDPTGAAKNIQYF. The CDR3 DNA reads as TGTGCCAGCGACCCTACAGGGGCGGCCAAAAACATTCAGTACTTC.